The clone carrying this TCR beta chain has just a few counts. In the study's own analysis: By means of reference gene primer amplification, nucleated cell counts were estimated. Clones were read by immunoSEQ multiplex PCR, and TCRdb kept only the in-frame ones, dropping some. The V and J calls and clone size come from that table; D and trimming were worked out from the DNA. Counted here are tens of thousands of clones, under 90% occurring once; the ten biggest clones make up 2.5% to 3%. These data originate in a study of blood T cell repertoires in COVID-19. Study at large: Sites in the United States, Italy and Spain provided acute and convalescent COVID-19 samples. From T cells, B-cell-depleted T cells, or PBMCs came the material, which was cDNA or gDNA.

This receptor was taken from a human donor in a cohort sampled during active COVID-19. Sequencing was carried out using peripheral blood.

The CDR3 DNA reads TGTGCCAGCAGCTTGGGGACAGGTCTCACGAGGTCACCCCTCCACTTT. Protein sequence: CASSLGTGLTRSPLHF. This chain uses TRBV5-6 with TRBJ1-6, with 7 bases aligning to TRBD1. CDR1 SGHDT and CDR2 YYEEEE come from the germline V gene. This CDR3 spans 16 amino acids. Trimming removed 0 bases from V and 10 bases from J; junction bases left unmatched: 10. Full variable domain (outside the CDR3, taken from reference TRBV5-6 and TRBJ1-6): DAGVTQSPTHLIKTRGQQVTLRCSPKSGHDTVSWYQQALGQGPQFIFQYYEEEERQRGNFPDRFSGHQFPNYSSELNVNALLLGDSALYLCASSLGTGLTRSPLHFGNGTRLTVT.